A single sample is the source of the 7 T cell receptor beta chains below, sequenced in a study of blood T cell repertoires in COVID-19. Assay used: immunoSEQ multiplex PCR; TCRdb lists only in-frame clones, some missing. The sample lists roughly 250,000 clones, around 82% occurring once. Sequencing was done on a sample of peripheral blood. These receptors were collected from a human donor with COVID-19, enrolled during active disease. The donor label of this sample is uncertain.

V gene TRBV6-6 combines with J gene TRBJ2-7; 8 positions match TRBD2. The germline V gene has CDR1 MNHNY and CDR2 SVGAGI (reference sequence). The CDR3 extends over 13 amino acids. V was clipped by 8 bases and J by 4 bases; unmatched bases: 7. The CDR3 here is CASGGGQEYEQYF. CDR3 nucleotide sequence: TGTGCCAGCGGCGGGGGGCAAGAATACGAGCAGTACTTC.

This CDR3 reads CASSLGQDISEAFF. The CDR3 nucleotides read TGCGCCAGCAGCTTGGGACAGGACATTTCTGAAGCTTTCTTT. The genes are TRBV5-1 and TRBJ1-1; maybe TRBD1 (6 bases). Germline lookup yields CDR1 SGHRS and CDR2 YFSETQ. Trimming removed 0 bases at V and 6 bases at J, with 12 bases between. This CDR3 spans 14 amino acids.

The V gene is TRBV4-3, the J gene TRBJ1-2, with 7 bases matching TRBD1. The junction had 10 bases not matched to a gene; V was cut back by 0 bases and J by 6 bases. This CDR3 is built from 16 residues. Germline CDR1 reads LGHNA; CDR2 reads YSLEER. CDR3 in DNA: TGCGCCAGCAGCCAAGATCACGACAGGGCCAATGATGGCTACACCTTC. Amino acid sequence: CASSQDHDRANDGYTF.

Concerning this clone itself: The identical CDR3 is also encoded by other nucleotide sequences in the sample. This chain links TRBV5-1 with TRBJ2-1; 8 nucleotides align to TRBD1. This CDR3 contains 15 residues. After removal of 4 bases from V and 2 bases from J, the junction contained 5 bases not matched to a gene. Germline V lookup: CDR1 SGHRS, CDR2 YFSETQ. CDR3 residues: CASSPGQGPYNEQFF. The DNA of the CDR3 is TGCGCCAGCAGCCCCGGACAGGGCCCCTACAATGAGCAGTTCTTC.

The chain uses TRBV11-2 and TRBJ1-2, with TRBD1 matching over 7 bases. The V gene end was trimmed by 3 bases and the J gene end by 7 bases; junction bases not matched to a gene: 8. The germline gives CDR1 SGHAT, CDR2 FQNNGV. CDR3 size: 14 residues. The CDR3 is CASSFGQADGGYTF. CDR3 bases: TGTGCCAGCAGCTTCGGACAGGCGGACGGTGGCTACACCTTC.

This chain uses TRBV5-1 with TRBJ2-1, with TRBD2 matching over 8 bases. This CDR3 is 13 amino acids long. Germline V CDR1 and CDR2: SGHRS, YFSETQ. V was pared by 1 base and J by 14 bases, with 8 bases of the junction left unmatched. CDR3 region: CASSLSEEREKFF. In nucleotides, the CDR3 is TGCGCCAGCAGCTTGAGTGAGGAGCGGGAGAAGTTCTTC.

The chain joins TRBV19 to TRBJ1-2, with D uncertain. V lost 0 bases to trimming and J lost 4 bases, with 15 bases between them. The CDR3 extends over 16 amino acids. CDR1 and CDR2 (germline): LNHDA, SQIVND (reference sequence). The CDR3 nucleotides read TGTGCCAGTAGTATAGATCACCCAAGAGTGAGCTATGGCTACACCTTC. It is translated as CASSIDHPRVSYGYTF.